This T cell receptor (beta chain) is from a study of blood T cell repertoires in COVID-19. Background on the study: Acute and convalescent COVID-19 specimens originated in the United States, Italy and Spain. From T cells, B-cell-depleted T cells, or PBMCs came the material, which was cDNA or gDNA.

CDR1 SGHDN and CDR2 FVKESK come from the germline V gene. The CDR3 is 14 amino acids. Trimming removed 7 bases at V and 2 bases at J, with 12 bases between. As originally analysed: Nucleated cell number was recorded as an estimate derived from reference gene primer amplification. Method: immunoSEQ multiplex PCR; TCRdb's copy keeps in-frame clones and lacks some. That table furnishes V, J and clone size, whereas the DNA furnished D and trimming. The table includes about 350,000 clones, about 93% detected once. This clone was picked up a small number of times. The chain recombines TRBV14 with TRBJ1-3; D gene ambiguous. The TCR was taken from a woman between 18 and 29 years old who had recovered from COVID-19. What was sequenced was peripheral blood. CDR3 residues: CASMTHGAGNTIYF. The CDR3 nucleotides are TGTGCCAGCATGACGCACGGGGCTGGAAACACCATATATTTT.